A single sample is the source of the 10 T cell receptor beta chains below, sequenced in a study of metastatic and nonmetastatic thyroid tumors. Nobody among the patients had been given any treatment before thyroid surgery. TCRdb reprocessed the PCR reads via MiXCR. The sample has roughly 10,000 clones, 35% seen once; the top ten hold 20% to 25%. The specimen sequenced was tumor tissue. The receptors originated from a female donor with papillary thyroid cancer or a benign thyroid nodule (not recorded which). Some clones in this sample may be carry-over from other donors' samples.

By share, this clone ranks as medium-sized. V and J are TRBV6-1 and TRBJ1-1, with a possible D match to TRBD1 (6 bases). The CDR3 consists of 12 residues. Germline V gene sequence: CDR1 MNHNS, CDR2 SASEGT. Trimming cost V 4 bases and J 7 bases, with 10 bases left between them. CDR3 sequence (DNA): TGTGCCAGCAGTGCTGGAGGGGGTGAAGCTTTCTTT. Translating gives CASSAGGGEAFF.

This clone was found many times. V usage is TRBV5-4 and J usage is TRBJ2-2; no clear D gene. CDR1 is SGHNT, CDR2 YYREEE, per germline (reference sequence). CDR3 length: 16 amino acids. V shed 4 bases and J shed 0 bases, with 13 bases lying between them. CDR3 residues: CASSTWRSANTGELFF. CDR3 bases: TGTGCCAGCAGCACTTGGCGAAGCGCGAACACCGGGGAGCTGTTTTTT.

The sample holds a few counts of this clone. The rearrangement joins TRBV10-1 to TRBJ2-3; D not certain. The germline gives CDR1 WNHNN, CDR2 SYGVQD (reference sequence). CDR3 length equals 14 residues. V lost 6 bases to trimming and J lost 2 bases, with 12 bases between them. The CDR3 reads CASSGVEITDTQYF. The CDR3 DNA sequence: TGCGCCAGCAGCGGCGTGGAGATCACAGATACGCAGTATTTT.

This clone is large by share. The J gene is TRBJ1-2, the V gene TRBV30; D is undetermined. Germline lookup yields CDR1 GTSNPN and CDR2 SVGIG (reference sequence). The CDR3 loop spans 13 amino acids. The ends were cut back, 0 bases at V and 4 bases at J, with 9 bases in the middle. CDR3 sequence: CAWSVGLTYGYTF. CDR3 bases: TGTGCCTGGAGTGTAGGACTCACCTATGGCTACACCTTC.

The genes are TRBV28 and TRBJ1-1, with no clear D. Deletions cut 6 bases from V and 8 bases from J, with 16 bases between. CDR1 is MDHEN, CDR2 SYDVKM, per germline. This CDR3 is built from 13 residues. CDR3 region: CASSLSGRAEAFF. The CDR3 DNA follows: TGTGCCAGCAGCTTAAGCGGAAGAGCCGAAGCTTTCTTT.

The V call is TRBV15, the J call TRBJ2-7, with 7 bases aligning to TRBD1. CDR1 and CDR2 from the germline V gene are LNHNV and YYDKDF (reference sequence). Trimming took 6 bases from V and 7 from J; bases not matched to a gene: 12. The CDR3 extends over 14 amino acids. The CDR3 nucleotides read TGTGCCACCAGGGCCCCCTACAGGGGTGGGGAGCAGTACTTC. This codes for CATRAPYRGGEQYF.

V and J are TRBV6-5 and TRBJ2-1; 13 nucleotides match TRBD2. V gave up 2 bases and J gave up 6 bases; unmatched junction bases: 7. The CDR3 consists of 17 residues. Germline V lookup: CDR1 MNHEY, CDR2 SVGAGI. For the CDR3, the DNA is TGTGCCAGCAGTTACATTGGACTAGCGGGAGAGAGCAATGAGCAGTTCTTC. Encoded protein: CASSYIGLAGESNEQFF.

Relative to its sample, this clone is medium-sized. The chain recombines TRBV7-9 with TRBJ2-7, with 8 bases lining up with TRBD2. This CDR3 has 15 amino acids. Losses at the gene ends were 4 bases for V and 6 bases for J; bases not matched to a gene: 11. Per germline, CDR1 SEHNR and CDR2 FQNEAQ (reference sequence). The CDR3 here is CASSSLVGLEGEQYF. Written as DNA, the CDR3 is TGTGCCAGCAGCTCCCTAGTGGGACTAGAGGGCGAGCAGTACTTC.

This clone has just a few counts. The rearrangement uses TRBV6-2 or TRBV6-3 and TRBJ2-5; weak D call: TRBD2 (6 bases). Germline V CDR1 and CDR2: MNHEY, SVGEGT. The CDR3 consists of 16 residues. V lost 2 bases and J 4 bases, leaving 17 bases between the germline ends. The CDR3 DNA follows: TGTGCCAGCAGTTACGATGGGGGAGTGGGAGGAGAGACCCAGTACTTC. Amino acids: CASSYDGGVGGETQYF.

This clone was seen a handful of times. This chain joins TRBV28 and TRBJ1-6; D is unclear. Trimming removed 2 bases at V and 0 bases at J, with 17 bases between. The CDR3 length is 19 residues. Germline CDR1 MDHEN, CDR2 SYDVKM. CDR3 region: CASSLSVEQPHSYNSPLHF. In nucleotides, the CDR3 is TGTGCCAGCAGTTTAAGCGTGGAACAGCCTCACTCCTATAATTCACCCCTCCACTTT.